What follows are 24 T cell receptor beta chains derived from one specimen sequenced in a study of shared clonotypes between healthy human individuals. Method: immunoSEQ multiplex PCR; TCRdb's copy keeps in-frame clones and lacks some. Of about a million clones listed, about 80% are singletons. The sequencing sample was made of memory CD4+ T cells sorted from blood. The subset: CD45RA-negative fraction. All receptors derive from a man aged 18 to 29 in good health.

Only a few counts were recorded for this clone. The V gene is TRBV9, the J gene TRBJ1-1, with D possibly TRBD1 on 6 matching bases. CDR1 SGDLS and CDR2 YYNGEE come from the germline V gene. Trimming left V 3 bases short and J 4 bases short, with 13 bases between. The CDR3 has 14 residues. CDR3 DNA: TGTGCCAGCAGCGCAGGGGAGATAAGCACTGAAGCTTTCTTT. Its translation: CASSAGEISTEAFF.

The chain links TRBV7-2 to TRBJ1-1; TRBD1 matches 11 bases. The CDR3 totals 13 residues. Unmatched junction bases numbered 2, after V lost 6 bases and J lost 5 bases. Germline V gene data show CDR1 as SGHTA and CDR2 as FQGNSA. The chain's CDR3 is CASRGQGGTEAFF. In DNA, the CDR3 is TGTGCCAGCAGGGGACAGGGGGGGACTGAAGCTTTCTTT.

The chain combines TRBV30 with TRBJ1-6; no firm D call. Trimming shortened V by 7 bases and J by 0 bases, and 16 bases separated the two germline ends. The CDR3 runs to 16 residues. Germline CDR1 reads GTSNPN; CDR2 reads SVGIG (reference sequence). The CDR3 DNA reads as TGTGCCTTACGTCAGTCGGGAAGCTCCTATAATTCACCCCTCCACTTT. It translates to CALRQSGSSYNSPLHF.

The V and J genes are TRBV28 and TRBJ1-2, with 10 positions matching TRBD1. Losses at the gene ends were 5 bases for V and 1 base for J; bases not matched to a gene: 16. CDR3 length: 19 residues. Germline V gives CDR1 MDHEN, CDR2 SYDVKM. The CDR3 protein is CASSAFSGTGDLYNYGYTF. In DNA form, the CDR3 reads TGTGCCAGCAGTGCATTCTCCGGGACAGGGGACCTCTATAACTATGGCTACACCTTC.

This clone is a singleton in its sample. J is TRBJ1-4 and V is TRBV30; 7 nucleotides align to TRBD1. V lost 6 bases, J lost 4 bases, and 5 bases stayed unmatched. CDR3 size: 13 residues. CDR1 is GTSNPN and CDR2 is SVGIG in the germline V gene (reference sequence). The CDR3 loop reads CACTGEGNEKLFF. In DNA form, the CDR3 reads TGTGCCTGTACAGGGGAGGGTAATGAAAAACTGTTTTTT.

This clone was observed a few times. The V call is TRBV6-5, the J call TRBJ2-5; D might be TRBD1 or TRBD2, each matching 5 bases. Per germline, CDR1 MNHEY and CDR2 SVGAGI. V lost 6 bases and J 0 bases, leaving 14 bases between the germline ends. This CDR3 spans 15 amino acids. CDR3 bases: TGTGCCAGCAGGGAGTATGAGGGGTACCAAGAGACCCAGTACTTC. Protein sequence: CASREYEGYQETQYF.

This sequence joins TRBV11-2 and TRBJ2-7; D gene uncertain. Trimming cost V 7 bases and J 2 bases, with 9 bases left between them. Germline assignment: CDR1 SGHAT and CDR2 FQNNGV. This CDR3 comprises 12 residues. The CDR3 region is CASTVNTYEQYF. The CDR3 DNA follows: TGTGCCAGCACCGTTAATACCTACGAGCAGTACTTC.

The V gene is TRBV29-1, the J gene TRBJ2-5, with D hard to call. The DNA end favors TRBJ2-7, so the J call may be wrong. The CDR3 consists of 11 residues. Germline values: CDR1 SQVTM, CDR2 ANQGSEA. The CDR3 DNA sequence: TGCAGCGTTGACAAAGGGTACGAGCAGTACTTC. This gives the protein CSVDKGYEQYF.

The chain uses TRBV25-1 and TRBJ2-5, with D tentatively TRBD2 (6 bases). The ends were cut back, 5 bases at V and 5 bases at J, with 12 bases in the middle. This CDR3 has 13 residues. CDR1 is MGHDK and CDR2 is SYGVNS in the germline V gene. CDR3 sequence: CASSTGAAETQYF. Written as DNA, the CDR3 is TGTGCCAGCAGTACGGGAGCGGCGGAGACCCAGTACTTC.

CDR3 region: CASSFGGNTEAFF. The CDR3 DNA sequence: TGTGCCAGCAGCTTCGGGGGTAACACTGAAGCTTTCTTT. The chain has TRBV9 and TRBJ1-1, with D possibly TRBD1 on 5 matching bases. CDR3 length: 13 amino acids. Trimming shortened V by 4 bases and J by 2 bases, and 9 bases separated the two germline ends. Germline assignment: CDR1 SGDLS and CDR2 YYNGEE.

This clone was seen once. This chain connects TRBV11-2 to TRBJ2-7; 10 bases are a match to TRBD2. This CDR3 is 15 amino acids long. The trim removed 1 base at V and 6 bases at J, leaving 6 bases unmatched. Germline V lookup: CDR1 SGHAT, CDR2 FQNNGV. The CDR3 bases are TGTGCCAGCAGCTTAGGCCCTAGCGGGAGTTCCGAGCAGTACTTC. Its protein product is CASSLGPSGSSEQYF.

This clone was recorded only once. This chain links TRBV7-2 with TRBJ2-5; TRBD2 might be the D (7 bases). From germline, CDR1 is SGHTA and CDR2 FQGNSA. V gave up 7 bases and J gave up 3 bases, with 18 bases separating them. The CDR3 spans 15 residues. CDR3 nucleotide sequence: TGTGCCAGCACCCTGGGGGGGGCCTACGAAGAGACCCAGTACTTC. Amino acids: CASTLGGAYEETQYF. Drawing the rest from reference TRBV7-2 and TRBJ2-5, the complete variable domain is GAGVSQSPSNKVTEKGKDVELRCDPISGHTALYWYRQSLGQGLEFLIYFQGNSAPDKSGLPSDRFSAERTGGSVSTLTIQRTQQEDSAVYLCASTLGGAYEETQYFGPGTRLLVL.

The chain links TRBV4-3 to TRBJ1-4; the D gene is possibly TRBD1 (5 bases). In germline, CDR1 is LGHNA, CDR2 YSLEER. The CDR3 runs to 16 residues. Deletions cut 4 bases from V and 1 base from J, with 13 bases between. The CDR3 region has the DNA TGCGCCAGCAGCCGAGGGGCCGTGATAACTAATGAAAAACTGTTTTTT. It codes for CASSRGAVITNEKLFF.

This clone was counted once. This sample also contains other DNA sequences that code for the same CDR3. This rearrangement joins TRBV7-9 to TRBJ2-1; 8 bases line up with TRBD2. The germline CDR1 and CDR2 sequences are SEHNR and FQNEAQ (reference sequence). CDR3 length: 14 residues. The junction had 1 base not matched to a gene; V was cut back by 3 bases and J by 3 bases. The CDR3 bases are TGTGCCAGCAGCTTGAGCGGGGGCTACAATGAGCAGTTCTTC. Translated, it gives CASSLSGGYNEQFF.

The chain combines TRBV7-2 with TRBJ1-6; 9 nucleotides line up with TRBD1. Losses at the gene ends were 0 bases for V and 4 bases for J; bases not matched to a gene: 7. The germline CDR1 and CDR2 sequences are SGHTA and FQGNSA. The CDR3 has 18 amino acids. The CDR3 spells CASSLAEQGAGYNSPLHF. CDR3 sequence (DNA): TGTGCCAGCAGCTTAGCGGAACAGGGGGCTGGATATAATTCACCCCTCCACTTT.

V gene TRBV7-2 combines with J gene TRBJ1-1, with D maybe TRBD1 (6 bases). V lost 5 bases and J 5 bases, leaving 15 bases between the germline ends. Germline loops: CDR1 SGHTA, CDR2 FQGNSA. This CDR3 spans 14 amino acids. CDR3 in DNA: TGTGCCAGCAGCGTTACGCAGGGGAGAACTGAAGCTTTCTTT. Its protein product is CASSVTQGRTEAFF.

V gene TRBV19 combines with J gene TRBJ2-4, with D possibly being TRBD1 (6 bases). In germline, CDR1 is LNHDA, CDR2 SQIVND (reference sequence). This CDR3 has 15 residues. Between the trimmed V and J ends, which lost 6 bases and 0 bases, there was a span of 12 bases. The CDR3 reads CASRPGHLAKNIQYF. CDR3 in DNA: TGTGCCAGTAGACCGGGACACCTAGCCAAAAACATTCAGTACTTC.

This clone was seen just once. This chain connects TRBV10-3 to TRBJ2-5; TRBD1 is a possible D gene (5 bases). The germline V gene encodes CDR1 ENHRY and CDR2 SYGVKD. The CDR3 runs to 14 residues. V was pared by 10 bases and J by 1 base, with 16 bases between. For the CDR3, the DNA is TGTGCCACCCTAAACATTGACAGCCAAGAGACCCAGTACTTC. Residues: CATLNIDSQETQYF.

The CDR3: CASSLGGPGNTIYF. CDR3 in DNA: TGTGCCAGCAGCTTAGGGGGTCCTGGAAACACCATATATTTT. The chain employs TRBV7-8 and TRBJ1-3; D is uncertain. This CDR3 comprises 14 residues. The germline V gene encodes CDR1 SGHVS and CDR2 FQNEAQ. Between the trimmed V and J ends, which lost 1 base and 2 bases, there was a span of 6 bases.

The CDR3 nucleotides read TGTGCCAGCAATCCCGGGGGGAACTACGAGCAGTACTTC. Translation: CASNPGGNYEQYF. The V call is TRBV2, the J call TRBJ2-7; 7 nucleotides line up with TRBD2. V was pared by 7 bases and J by 3 bases, with 6 bases of the junction left unmatched. This CDR3 is 13 amino acids long. Looked up from germline, CDR1 is SNHLY and CDR2 is FYNNEI.

The genes are TRBV6-5 and TRBJ2-1, with D unresolved. Germline-derived CDR1 and CDR2 are MNHEY and SVGAGI. There are 15 residues in the CDR3. The germline V and J ends were trimmed by 4 bases and 8 bases, with 18 bases remaining between them. The CDR3 is CASSSSIVDTDEQFF. DNA for the CDR3: TGTGCCAGCAGTTCATCCATCGTCGACACCGATGAGCAGTTCTTC.

The sample holds a few counts of this clone. This sequence joins TRBV27 and TRBJ1-2; 9 bases line up with TRBD1. The V gene's germline CDR1 is MNHEY and CDR2 SMNVEV (reference sequence). V lost 3 bases and J lost 8; bases outside the gene matches: 7. This CDR3 has 14 amino acids. The chain's CDR3 is CASSFDRGRRGYTF. CDR3 in DNA: TGTGCCAGCAGTTTTGACAGGGGGAGGCGCGGCTACACCTTC.

Turning to this clone: The sample contains more than one DNA sequence encoding this CDR3. The V and J genes are TRBV11-3 and TRBJ2-3; TRBD1 aligns across 7 bases. The J segment lost 1 base and the V segment lost 5 bases, leaving 3 bases of the junction unmatched. The CDR3 runs 14 residues. The germline CDR1 and CDR2 sequences are SGHNT and YENEEA. The chain's CDR3 is CASSRTGGTDTQYF. Here the CDR3 DNA reads TGTGCCAGCAGCCGCACAGGGGGCACAGATACGCAGTATTTT.

This chain links TRBV27 with TRBJ2-1; D not certain. V shed 4 bases and J shed 9 bases, with 16 bases lying between them. Looked up from germline, CDR1 is MNHEY and CDR2 is SMNVEV (reference sequence). The CDR3 runs 14 residues. The DNA of the CDR3 is TGTGCCAGCAGTTCCTGGGCCGAGGAGACTGAGCAGTTCTTC. Protein sequence: CASSSWAEETEQFF.